The following is a T cell receptor (beta chain) sequence with its context. TCRdb ran MiXCR on the RACE reads and lists one entry per CDR3 protein. This table has roughly 82,000 distinct CDR3 sequences, 12% appearing once. Time point noted: patch test 1, 2 weeks after DPC sensitization. Treatment described: therapeutic diphenylcyclopropenone sensitization with weekly scalp DPC. This record belongs to a study of human T cells and chemical hapten exposure. For the study at large: Diphenylcyclopropenone doses were given weekly to the scalps of patients across the roughly 24-week study. Small differences in pooled library volume mainly drove the variation in TCR yields per sample.

The CDR3 totals 15 residues. Trimming shortened V by 1 base and J by 2 bases, and 11 bases separated the two germline ends. Germline lookup yields CDR1 SGHTA and CDR2 FQGNSA. The clonotype was recovered from a woman aged 55-70 years with alopecia areata. Some clones in this sample may be carry-over from other donors' samples. The sample here was whole blood, taken in connection with sensitization to the hapten diphenylcyclopropenone (DPC). V usage is TRBV7-2 and J usage is TRBJ1-1; D possibly corresponds to TRBD1 (6 bases). CDR3 protein: CASSLVLRGNTEAFF. CDR3 sequence (DNA): TGTGCCAGCAGCTTAGTCCTCAGGGGAAACACTGAAGCTTTCTTT.